This entry features one T cell receptor (beta chain) sequence. What it binds is unknown. The sample carries other DNA sequences with the same CDR3. The data belong to a study of shared clonotypes between healthy human individuals. CD45RO-negative, CCR7-selected cells formed the naive CD8 fraction, which excluded terminally differentiated effector memory CD45RA+ cells. The CDR3 runs 13 residues. Germline V CDR1 and CDR2: MNHEY, SMNVEV (reference sequence). V lost 2 bases and J lost 2, with 6 bases in between. Study-level results: The study generally estimated greater richness for naive than memory subsets. Clonotype sharing among donors was thought likely to change with sequencing depth.

Using immunoSEQ multiplex PCR, the repertoire was profiled, and TCRdb retains in-frame clones only, with some absent. The table records under 2,000,000 clones, over 85% of them present only once. The V and J genes are TRBV27 and TRBJ2-5, with D uncertain. Sequenced sample: naive CD8+ T cells sorted from blood. The TCR sequence derives from a young man in good health. CDR3 sequence: CASSLLGQETQYF. The CDR3 bases are TGTGCCAGCAGTTTACTTGGGCAAGAGACCCAGTACTTC.